This T cell receptor beta chain was sequenced for a study of blood T cell repertoires in COVID-19. For the study at large: T cells, B-cell-depleted T cells, or PBMCs supplied cDNA or gDNA.

This CDR3 spans 13 amino acids. The V gene's germline CDR1 is SGHRS and CDR2 YFSETQ. V lost 4 bases, J lost 5 bases, and 4 bases stayed unmatched. In assigning cohorts, the study relied on participant-reported clinical history. This clone was counted a few times. Profiling relied on immunoSEQ multiplex PCR, and the TCRdb table lists in-frame clones only, not all of them. The sample holds 150,000 to 200,000 clones, 65% to 80% seen once. The material sequenced was PBMCs or T cells enriched from blood (not recorded which). The clonotype comes from a woman in her seventies in a cohort exposed to, infected with or recovered from COVID-19 (not recorded which). The chain combines TRBV5-1 with TRBJ2-5; 8 nucleotides line up with TRBD2. The CDR3 sequence is CASSAGGDETQYF. The CDR3 DNA is TGCGCCAGCAGCGCGGGGGGCGATGAGACCCAGTACTTC.